This T cell receptor (beta chain) was retrieved from a study of blood T cell repertoires in COVID-19. Overall study: COVID-19 samples collected from the United States, Italy and Spain covered acute and convalescent phases. The analysed material was cDNA or gDNA that came from T cells, B-cell-depleted T cells, or PBMCs.

The repertoire was sequenced with immunoSEQ multiplex PCR; TCRdb's copy has only in-frame clones and lacks some. The sample records about 260,000 clones, 80% to 90% being singletons. The receptor comes from a man aged 25 to 40 with active or convalescent COVID-19. The sequencing sample was made of peripheral blood.

The CDR3 nucleotides are TGTGCCAGTAGTGTAGGGGGGGGATGGGATGAGCAGTTCTTC. This gives the protein CASSVGGGWDEQFF. This rearrangement joins TRBV19 to TRBJ2-1; a possible D gene is TRBD2 (7 bases). V was shortened by 5 bases and J by 8 bases, with 16 bases between the two germline ends. The CDR3 extends over 14 amino acids. CDR1 is LNHDA and CDR2 is SQIVND in the germline V gene (reference sequence).